Listed below are T cell receptor beta chains from one sample, sequenced in a study of CD8+ T cells in alopecia areata. Here immunoSEQ multiplex PCR was the method, and the copy in TCRdb shows in-frame clones only, minus some. The profile shows 110,000 to 150,000 clones, roughly three fifths of them singletons. Sample: CD4+ T cells sorted from blood, taken at week 0. All receptors come from a human donor with alopecia areata. CDR3s include the opening cysteine and the closing phenylalanine or tryptophan. D genes are given only for firm matches. Some rows have no size entry. The others give once, few or many, or a class for an expanded clone.

TRBJ2-2	.	once	TRBV5-1	TGCGCCAGCAGCTTGGGGCAGCCGACCGGGGAGCTGTTTTTT	CASSLGQPTGELFF
TRBJ2-5	.	.	TRBV9	TGTGCCAGCAGCGCAGAGGGGGGCTTCCAAGAGACCCAGTACTTC	CASSAEGGFQETQYF
TRBJ1-2	.	.	TRBV7-9	TGTGCCAGCAGCTTCACCGACAGTGCTGGCTACACCTTC	CASSFTDSAGYTF
TRBJ2-2	.	.	TRBV7-8	TGTGCCAGCAGCTTAGCGGGGGGGAACACCGGGGAGCTGTTTTTT	CASSLAGGNTGELFF
TRBJ2-3	TRBD2	once	TRBV4-3	TGCGCCAGCAGCCAAGAGATGGCTAGCGGGGATTTTTCTAGCACAGATACGCAGTATTTT	CASSQEMASGDFSSTDTQYF
TRBJ1-6	.	.	TRBV25-1	TGTGCCAGCAGTGGCGTGCAGGGCTCCGCGGGATCCAATTCACCCCTCCACTTT	CASSGVQGSAGSNSPLHF
TRBJ1-1	TRBD1	few	TRBV5-1	TGCGCCAGCAGCTTCACAGGGGGCGACACTGAAGCTTTCTTT	CASSFTGGDTEAFF
TRBJ1-2	TRBD1	.	TRBV29-1	TGCAGCGCTGCGACCGGACAGGGGTGGGGCTACACCTTC	CSAATGQGWGYTF
TRBJ2-6	.	.	TRBV2	TGTGCCAGCAGGCAGGATGATTCTGGGGCCAACGTCCTGACTTTC	CASRQDDSGANVLTF
TRBJ2-2	.	.	TRBV5-6	TGTGCCAGCAGGTCCCTCGGGACGAACACCGGGGAGCTGTTTTTT	CASRSLGTNTGELFF
TRBJ1-1	.	.	TRBV13	TGTGCCAGCAGCTTATCCGGGTTCGACACTGAAGCTTTCTTT	CASSLSGFDTEAFF
TRBJ1-6	.	.	TRBV5-1	TGCGCCAGCAGGGGGGGTAGCTCCTATAATTCACCCCTCCACTTT	CASRGGSSYNSPLHF
TRBJ2-7	.	.	TRBV4-2	TGTGCCAGCAGCCAAGCGCTCTTGGGCTACGAGCAGTACTTC	CASSQALLGYEQYF
TRBJ2-3	TRBD1	.	TRBV28	TGTGCCAGCAACCCGCAGGGGGCCGGGGGCACAGATACGCAGTATTTT	CASNPQGAGGTDTQYF
TRBJ1-5	TRBD1	few	TRBV19	TGTGCCAGTAGTAAGGGCGGCGGGGACAGGGGGGCTCAGCCCCAGCATTTT	CASSKGGGDRGAQPQHF
TRBJ2-7	.	few	TRBV5-1	TGCGCCAGCAGCCAAGGGCCAGGAAGGATCTACGAGCAGTACTTC	CASSQGPGRIYEQYF
TRBJ2-4	.	.	TRBV27	TGTGCCAGCAGTCCCCCGGGAGGAGGGGGAGCCAAAAACATTCAGTACTTC	CASSPPGGGGAKNIQYF
TRBJ2-3	.	few	TRBV11-1	TGTGCCAGCACCGAGATGGGGGGTACGCAGTATTTT	CASTEMGGTQYF
TRBJ1-5	.	few	TRBV7-9	TGTGCCAGCAGCCTGGGGTCCGGGGGGCCCAATCAGCCCCAGCATTTT	CASSLGSGGPNQPQHF